This T cell receptor (beta chain) is drawn from a study of cytomegalovirus exposure and HLA in healthy donors. Study-level information: HLA-typed donors were the source of around 85 million unique TCRs held in an early data release.

This CDR3 has 15 residues. Per germline, CDR1 LNHDA and CDR2 SQIVND (reference sequence). V gave up 5 bases and J gave up 1 base, with 15 bases separating them. Study findings and constraints: Highly shared variants forming one cluster were likely a sequencing artifact. What TCR beta sequences reportedly achieved was accurate prediction of HLA-A and HLA-B alleles in most subjects.

In the case of this clone: Its antigen remains unknown.

The PCR had 60 Vbeta and 13 Jbeta primers. In the study's own analysis: Later reanalysis found 75 million to 100 million unique TCR beta chains, 10 million to 14 million of them shared. Some clones are missing from TCRdb's copy, which holds only in-frame ones; the method was immunoSEQ multiplex PCR. V and J calls and clone size follow that table, whereas D and trimming were derived from the DNA. The sample lists over 85,000 clones; 60% to 80% were seen once. The receptor's source is a woman aged 40 to 49 in good health and CMV-seronegative. The sequencing sample was made of PBMCs. The genes are TRBV19 and TRBJ2-7; a weak D match, TRBD1 (6 bases). The CDR3 bases are TGTGCCAGTAGTCCCCGACAGGCTTCATCCTACGAGCAGTACTTC. It codes for CASSPRQASSYEQYF.